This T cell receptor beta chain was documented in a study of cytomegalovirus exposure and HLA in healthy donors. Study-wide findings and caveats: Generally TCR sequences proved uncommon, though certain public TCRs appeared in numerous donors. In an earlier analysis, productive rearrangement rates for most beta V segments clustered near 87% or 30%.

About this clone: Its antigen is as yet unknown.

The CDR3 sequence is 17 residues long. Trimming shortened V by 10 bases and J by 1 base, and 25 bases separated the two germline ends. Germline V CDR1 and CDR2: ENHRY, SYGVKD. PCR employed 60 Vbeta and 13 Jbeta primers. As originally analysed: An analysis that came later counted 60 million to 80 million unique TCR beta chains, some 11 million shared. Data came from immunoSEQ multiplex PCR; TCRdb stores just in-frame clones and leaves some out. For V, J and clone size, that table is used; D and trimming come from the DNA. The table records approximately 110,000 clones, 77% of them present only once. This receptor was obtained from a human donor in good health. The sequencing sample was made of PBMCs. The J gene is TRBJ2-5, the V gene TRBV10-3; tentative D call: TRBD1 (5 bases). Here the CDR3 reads CASSTGRVGTLQETQYF. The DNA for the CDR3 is TGTGCCAGCTCAACCGGCAGGGTGGGAACCCTCCAAGAGACCCAGTACTTC.